Below are 2 T cell receptor beta chains sequenced from a single sample in a study of a mutant IDH1 vaccine in newly diagnosed glioma. Time point meaning: week 35, safety follow-up. In every dose of vaccine, 300 ug of mutant IDH1 20-mer peptide was given alongside topical imiquimod. Profiled with immunoSEQ multiplex PCR; TCRdb holds only in-frame clones, not every one. The table has about 69,000 clones, around 87% seen once. For these TCRs, the target antigens are not known. Here the sequenced sample was PBMCs, taken from a glioma patient whose treatment included an IDH1 peptide vaccine. These receptors all stem from a man aged 25-45 years with glioma.

This chain links TRBV30 with TRBJ2-3; 8 positions agree with TRBD2. This CDR3 is 13 amino acids long. The ends lost 5 bases at V and 2 bases at J; junction bases unmatched: 3. The V gene's germline CDR1 is GTSNPN and CDR2 SVGIG (reference sequence). CDR3 sequence: CAWVRGVTDTQYF. The CDR3 DNA is TGTGCCTGGGTGCGGGGGGTCACAGATACGCAGTATTTT.

The V gene is TRBV28, the J gene TRBJ2-1; D possibly corresponds to TRBD2 (5 bases). CDR1 is MDHEN and CDR2 is SYDVKM in the germline V gene. The V gene lost 5 bases and the J gene lost 6 bases, with 17 bases spanning the gap. The CDR3 covers 15 residues. The CDR3, as DNA: TGTGCCAGCAGTGTGATCCCGGGAACCCCCAATGAGCAGTTCTTC. As protein: CASSVIPGTPNEQFF.